A single sample is the source of the 21 T cell receptor beta chains below, sequenced in a study of cytomegalovirus exposure and HLA in healthy donors (dated by TCRdb to about 2017). To prepare the library, the immunoSEQ multiplex PCR assay was applied. For the multiplex PCR, a mixture combining 60 forward primers for TCR Vbeta segments and 13 reverse primers for TCR Jbeta segments was used. Entries here come from immuneACCESS through TCRdb and include only in-frame sequences with V and J called. Some clones fail to appear in such tables; in the studies checked, an unresolved V gene covers under half of the shortfall, and the cause of the remainder is unknown. Across this sample there are 100,000 to 150,000 clones, with 60% to 75% seen only once. The ten largest account for 5.8% of the sample. Sequenced sample: PBMCs. These receptor sequences come from a woman in her fifties or sixties in good health and CMV-seropositive.

The genes are TRBV12-5 and TRBJ2-2, with 9 bases identical to TRBD2. V shed 1 base and J 1 base; nucleotides not matched to a gene: 1. The CDR3 spans 16 residues. The germline gives CDR1 LGHNT, CDR2 FRNRAP. CDR3 sequence (DNA): TGTGCTAGTGGTTTGGGTAGCGGGGGGAACACCGGGGAGCTGTTTTTT. The encoded protein is CASGLGSGGNTGELFF.

The chain is built from TRBV11-3 and TRBJ2-7; no clear D. CDR1 is SGHNT, CDR2 YENEEA, per germline. Trimming shortened V by 5 bases and J by 3 bases, and 8 bases separated the two germline ends. The CDR3 is 12 residues long. The CDR3 loop reads CASSQHFYEQYF. The DNA for the CDR3 is TGTGCCAGCAGCCAACATTTCTACGAGCAGTACTTC. The whole variable domain, remainder taken from reference TRBV11-3 and TRBJ2-7, is EAGVVQSPRYKIIEKKQPVAFWCNPISGHNTLYWYLQNLGQGPELLIRYENEEAVDDSQLPKDRFSAERLKGVDSTLKIQPAELGDSAVYLCASSQHFYEQYFGPGTRLTVT.

This chain links TRBV29-1 with TRBJ1-2; 11 bases are a match to TRBD1. CDR3 length equals 13 residues. The junction had 4 bases not matched to a gene; V was cut back by 4 bases and J by 6 bases. The germline gives CDR1 SQVTM, CDR2 ANQGSEA. CDR3 nucleotide sequence: TGCAGCGTTGGGGGGACAGGGGGGGATGGCTACACCTTC. It is translated as CSVGGTGGDGYTF. Combining the CDR3 with reference TRBV29-1 and TRBJ1-2 gives the whole variable domain SAVISQKPSRDICQRGTSLTIQCQVDSQVTMMFWYRQQPGQSLTLIATANQGSEATYESGFVIDKFPISRPNLTFSTLTVSNMSPEDSSIYLCSVGGTGGDGYTFGSGTRLTVV.

The rearrangement links TRBV7-8 to TRBJ2-7; D is possibly TRBD1 (5 bases). Trimming cost V 1 base and J 11 bases, with 12 bases left between them. Germline V gene data show CDR1 as SGHVS and CDR2 as FQNEAQ. The CDR3 is 12 amino acids. Here the CDR3 reads CASSLEGRMEYF. The CDR3 coding sequence is TGTGCCAGCAGCTTAGAGGGGCGTATGGAGTACTTC.

Many counts were recorded for this clone. The chain combines TRBV6-1 with TRBJ1-1; TRBD1 matches 10 bases. V lost 5 bases to trimming and J lost 5 bases; unmatched junction nucleotides: 5. Germline loops: CDR1 MNHNS, CDR2 SASEGT. This CDR3 is built from 14 residues. CDR3 protein: CASSRQGARTEAFF. The CDR3 nucleotides read TGTGCCAGCAGTCGACAGGGGGCGAGGACTGAAGCTTTCTTT.

The V call is TRBV2, the J call TRBJ1-2; a weak D match, TRBD1 (6 bases). CDR1 is SNHLY, CDR2 FYNNEI, per germline. V was trimmed by 1 base and J by 0 bases, leaving 6 bases between them. This CDR3 has 14 amino acids. CDR3 nucleotides: TGTGCCAGCAGTGAAGGGACAGCTAACTATGGCTACACCTTC. Protein sequence: CASSEGTANYGYTF.

The table lists this clone with a count of one. The V and J genes are TRBV11-3 and TRBJ2-1; 7 bases align to TRBD2. The V and J ends lost 1 base and 1 base, in that order; junction bases with no gene match: 1. The CDR3 is 15 amino acids. Per the germline V gene, CDR1 is SGHNT and CDR2 is YENEEA. The CDR3 is CASSLGGGSYNEQFF. CDR3 DNA: TGTGCCAGCAGCTTAGGGGGGGGATCCTACAATGAGCAGTTCTTC.

The sample holds a few counts of this clone. This sequence joins TRBV5-1 and TRBJ2-1, with 7 bases identical to TRBD2. J lost 6 bases, V lost 2 bases, and 8 bases had no gene match. The CDR3 covers 15 residues. The germline gives CDR1 SGHRS, CDR2 YFSETQ. DNA for the CDR3: TGCGCCAGCAGCTTCAGCGGGGAGGGCCCCAATGAGCAGTTCTTC. Translated, it gives CASSFSGEGPNEQFF.

The chain is built from TRBV2 and TRBJ2-1; tentative D call: TRBD1 (6 bases). CDR1 and CDR2 from the germline V gene are SNHLY and FYNNEI. V shed 7 bases and J shed 5 bases, with 18 bases lying between them. The CDR3 is made up of 15 amino acids. CDR3 coding DNA: TGTGCCAGCACGAGGGGACAAGGGACAAACAATGAGCAGTTCTTC. It encodes CASTRGQGTNNEQFF.

The V call is TRBV7-2, the J call TRBJ1-3; no definite D call. The V end was cut by 4 bases, the J end by 4 bases, with 5 bases between. The CDR3 totals 12 residues. Germline V lookup: CDR1 SGHTA, CDR2 FQGNSA. This CDR3 reads CASSSQGNTIYF. The CDR3 DNA follows: TGTGCCAGCAGCTCTCAGGGAAACACCATATATTTT. The complete variable domain, with remaining parts taken from reference TRBV7-2 and TRBJ1-3, reads GAGVSQSPSNKVTEKGKDVELRCDPISGHTALYWYRQSLGQGLEFLIYFQGNSAPDKSGLPSDRFSAERTGGSVSTLTIQRTQQEDSAVYLCASSSQGNTIYFGEGSWLTVV.

J is TRBJ2-3 and V is TRBV10-3, with 10 bases lining up with TRBD2. The CDR3 totals 14 residues. Germline CDR1 and CDR2: ENHRY and SYGVKD. The J segment lost 3 bases and the V segment lost 5 bases, leaving 2 bases of the junction unmatched. The CDR3 region has the DNA TGTGCCATCAGTCCGGGACTAGCGACAGATACGCAGTATTTT. Its translation: CAISPGLATDTQYF.

There are a few counts of this clone. This rearrangement joins TRBV4-2 to TRBJ2-3, with D possibly being TRBD2 (5 bases). Trimming shortened V by 0 bases and J by 2 bases, and 9 bases separated the two germline ends. The CDR3 is 15 amino acids. Germline CDR1 and CDR2: LGHNA and YNFKEQ. The CDR3 DNA follows: TGTGCCAGCAGCCAAGAGAGGGCTTACACAGATACGCAGTATTTT. It codes for CASSQERAYTDTQYF.

V is TRBV12-5 and J is TRBJ2-3; D unclear. Germline CDR1 and CDR2: LGHNT and FRNRAP. The CDR3 has 14 residues. The V gene lost 1 base and the J gene lost 1 base, with 6 bases spanning the gap. The CDR3: CASGLDRGTDTQYF. CDR3 sequence (DNA): TGTGCTAGTGGTTTGGATCGGGGCACAGATACGCAGTATTTT.

The chain carries TRBV2 and TRBJ2-7; weak D call: TRBD1 (6 bases). CDR1 is SNHLY and CDR2 is FYNNEI in the germline V gene. Trimming took off 5 bases at V and 5 bases at J, with 16 bases between the two ends. The CDR3 extends over 14 amino acids. The CDR3 is CASSRQGGRDEQYF. The CDR3 nucleotides are TGTGCCAGCAGTCGACAAGGGGGTCGGGACGAGCAGTACTTC.

The V gene is TRBV12-5, the J gene TRBJ2-5, with 10 bases fitting TRBD2. Trimming took 3 bases from V and 3 from J; bases not matched to a gene: 7. Per germline, CDR1 LGHNT and CDR2 FRNRAP. CDR3 size: 16 residues. The DNA of the CDR3 is TGTGCTAGTGGTTTCTCGACAGGACTAGCGGAAGAGACCCAGTACTTC. Encoded protein: CASGFSTGLAEETQYF. The variable domain in full, with the rest retrieved from reference TRBV12-5 and TRBJ2-5, is DARVTQTPRHKVTEMGQEVTMRCQPILGHNTVFWYRQTMMQGLELLAYFRNRAPLDDSGMPKDRFSAEMPDATLATLKIQPSEPRDSAVYFCASGFSTGLAEETQYFGPGTRLLVL.

V gene TRBV4-2 combines with J gene TRBJ2-5, with D possibly matching TRBD1 (5 bases). CDR3 size: 14 residues. V lost 4 bases, J lost 7 bases, and 16 bases lay in between. Per the germline V gene, CDR1 is LGHNA and CDR2 is YNFKEQ. The CDR3 region is CASSLSAARGTQYF. The CDR3 DNA follows: TGTGCCAGCAGCCTCTCGGCGGCAAGGGGGACCCAGTACTTC.

The chain uses TRBV30 and TRBJ1-1, with 8 bases that match TRBD1. The CDR3 length is 15 residues. Looked up from germline, CDR1 is GTSNPN and CDR2 is SVGIG (reference sequence). Unmatched junction bases numbered 9, after V lost 1 base and J lost 5 bases. CDR3 residues: CAWSAPPTGGTEAFF. CDR3 DNA sequence: TGTGCCTGGAGTGCCCCCCCAACAGGGGGAACTGAAGCTTTCTTT.

The genes are TRBV2 and TRBJ2-5, with D unresolved. V gave up 3 bases and J gave up 7 bases, with 9 bases separating them. Germline CDR1 reads SNHLY; CDR2 reads FYNNEI. This CDR3 region has 12 residues. This CDR3 reads CASSEARVTQYF. CDR3 bases: TGTGCCAGCAGTGAGGCCCGGGTGACCCAGTACTTC.

The V gene is TRBV19, the J gene TRBJ2-2; maybe TRBD2 (5 bases). This CDR3 comprises 17 residues. V was trimmed by 0 bases and J by 5 bases, leaving 16 bases between them. Looked up from germline, CDR1 is LNHDA and CDR2 is SQIVND (reference sequence). CDR3 DNA: TGTGCCAGTAGTATAGATCTCGGGGTCAGAAGGACCGGGGAGCTGTTTTTT. As protein: CASSIDLGVRRTGELFF.

This clone was observed a handful of times. V and J are TRBV19 and TRBJ1-1, with D uncertain. Trimming left V 3 bases short and J 3 bases short, with 8 bases between. This CDR3 comprises 13 residues. Germline loops: CDR1 LNHDA, CDR2 SQIVND (reference sequence). The chain's CDR3 is CASSIRRDTEAFF. The CDR3 bases are TGTGCCAGTAGTATTAGGAGGGACACTGAAGCTTTCTTT.

The J gene is TRBJ1-1, the V gene TRBV29-1; unclear D gene. Germline CDR1 reads SQVTM; CDR2 reads ANQGSEA. The CDR3 loop spans 13 amino acids. Trimming stripped 4 bases from V and 5 bases from J, with 14 bases between. The CDR3 sequence is CSVGLEVLTEAFF. CDR3 DNA: TGCAGCGTTGGGTTAGAAGTGTTGACTGAAGCTTTCTTT.